The sequence of this T cell receptor (beta chain) was determined in a study of blood T cells in healthy people across ages. For the second PCR, which ran for about 7 to 11 cycles, a sample-barcoded 5' primer and a J-beta primer mix were used. Every cDNA molecule bore a tag from a template-switch adaptor containing 12 random nucleotides. Each CDR3 protein gets one entry after TCRdb re-called the 5' RACE reads with MiXCR. This sample has about 670,000 distinct CDR3 sequences, with 45% to 60% found just once. The CDR3 covers 16 residues. Per the germline V gene, CDR1 is MNHEY and CDR2 is SMNVEV (reference sequence). The study, taken as a whole, reports: Samples with more naive T cells showed higher observed beta diversity. The donors' CMV status was not determined, possibly confounding changes in expanded clonotypes.

With respect to this clonotype: Its antigen remains unknown.

Sequenced material: blood. The receptor comes from an elderly woman in good health. The chain combines TRBV27 with TRBJ2-7; 11 nucleotides line up with TRBD1. The DNA matches TRBJ2-5 better at its end, which makes the J call doubtful. The CDR3: CASSLQGQGGGETQYF. The CDR3 coding sequence is TGTGCCAGCAGCCTCCAGGGACAGGGGGGCGGAGAGACCCAGTACTTC.